This T cell receptor beta chain stems from a study of blood T cell repertoires in COVID-19. Study details: There were acute and convalescent COVID-19 samples, and they came from the United States, Italy and Spain. T cells, B-cell-depleted T cells, or PBMCs provided the cDNA or gDNA that served as material.

From germline, CDR1 is MNHEY and CDR2 SVGAGI. Trimming shortened V by 2 bases and J by 8 bases, and 15 bases separated the two germline ends. The CDR3 covers 15 residues. Participants were aged about 18 to 89 years, lived in about two dozen US areas, and enrolled virtually. Symptom resolution, clearance, or two negative PCRs marked donors in Cohort 3 as recovered. Data came from immunoSEQ multiplex PCR; TCRdb stores just in-frame clones and leaves some out. The repertoire holds fewer than 300,000 clones, with about nine tenths as singletons. Material: PBMCs or T cells enriched from blood (not recorded which). The TCR was taken from a man aged 18-30 years who had recovered from COVID-19. The rearrangement uses TRBV6-5 and TRBJ1-4; the D gene is possibly TRBD1 (5 bases). CDR3 amino acids: CASSYGAERLEKLFF. The CDR3 DNA is TGTGCCAGCAGTTACGGGGCGGAGCGCTTAGAAAAACTGTTTTTT.